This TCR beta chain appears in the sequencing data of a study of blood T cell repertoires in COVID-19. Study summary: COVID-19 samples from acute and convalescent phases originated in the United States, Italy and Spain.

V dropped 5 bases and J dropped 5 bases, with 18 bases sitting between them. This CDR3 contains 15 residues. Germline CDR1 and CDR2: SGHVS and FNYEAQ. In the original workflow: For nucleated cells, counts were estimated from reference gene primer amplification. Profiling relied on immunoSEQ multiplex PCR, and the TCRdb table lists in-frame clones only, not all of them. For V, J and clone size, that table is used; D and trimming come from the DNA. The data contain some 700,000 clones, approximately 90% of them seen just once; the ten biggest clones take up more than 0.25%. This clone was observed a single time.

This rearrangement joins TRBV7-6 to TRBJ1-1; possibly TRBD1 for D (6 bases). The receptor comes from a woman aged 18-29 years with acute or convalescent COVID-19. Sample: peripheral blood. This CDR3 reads CASSPSRQAWTEAFF. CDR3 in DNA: TGTGCCAGCAGCCCCTCCCGACAGGCGTGGACTGAAGCTTTCTTT.